This T cell receptor (beta chain) derives from a study of control samples from healthy donors and cancer patients. Some clones are missing from TCRdb's copy, which holds only in-frame ones; the method was immunoSEQ multiplex PCR. Here the sample spans around 130,000 clones, about 95% being singletons. Germline values: CDR1 SGDLS, CDR2 YYNGEE. The CDR3 covers 16 residues. J gave up 2 bases and V 0 bases, and 8 bases lay outside the gene matches. This sequence originates from a man aged 25 to 40 in good health. The specimen was blood. The gene calls are TRBV9 and TRBJ2-7; TRBD2 agrees at 7 bases. The CDR3 spells CASSVGASGLTYEQYF. Here the CDR3 DNA reads TGTGCCAGCAGCGTAGGGGCTAGCGGTCTTACCTACGAGCAGTACTTC. Based on the CDR3 plus reference TRBV9 and TRBJ2-7, the full variable domain is DSGVTQTPKHLITATGQRVTLRCSPRSGDLSVYWYQQSLDQGLQFLIQYYNGEERAKGNILERFSAQQFPDLHSELNLSSLELGDSALYFCASSVGASGLTYEQYFGPGTRLTVT.